This TCR beta chain was sequenced for a study of blood T cell repertoires in COVID-19. Per the study methods: Amplifying reference gene primers gave estimates of nucleated cell counts. Profiled with immunoSEQ multiplex PCR; TCRdb holds only in-frame clones, not every one. V and J calls and clone size are as listed in that table; D and trimming were resolved from the DNA. The sample includes some 320,000 clones, more than 90% of them seen just once. The CDR3 runs to 16 residues. V dropped 0 bases and J dropped 4 bases, with 15 bases sitting between them. CDR1 is LGHDT and CDR2 is YNNKEL in the germline V gene (reference sequence). Participant ages covered about 18 to 89 years across about two dozen US areas.

The chain joins TRBV3-1 (or the pseudogene TRBV3-2) to TRBJ1-2, with D hard to call. Sequencing was carried out using PBMCs or T cells enriched from blood (not recorded which). This receptor was taken from a woman aged 30 to 39 who had been exposed to COVID-19. The CDR3 DNA reads TGTGCCAGCAGCCAAGATTCATACGCCCGGAGCTATGGCTACACCTTC. Protein product: CASSQDSYARSYGYTF.